This TCR beta chain was observed in a study of identical twins. Whole-study results and caveats: For monozygotic twins, models underestimated out-of-frame TCR alpha sharing.

Notes on this clonotype: The antigen is unknown.

TCRdb reprocessed the 5' RACE reads via MiXCR and lists one record per CDR3 protein. The sample lists about 520,000 distinct CDR3 sequences; about 20% were seen once. The same sample was also used in a study of T cells expressing NK-cell markers.

Sequencing was performed on CD4+ T cells sorted from blood. This receptor was obtained from a woman in her late teens or twenties in good health.

In DNA, the CDR3 is TGTGCCAGCAGCAACGGGACTAGCGGAACCCCAATCACAGATACGCAGTATTTT. Protein: CASSNGTSGTPITDTQYF. The gene calls are TRBV21-1 and TRBJ2-3; no check of the table's D call, TRBD2, against the DNA was made. TRBV21-1 is a pseudogene segment. The CDR3 contains 18 residues.